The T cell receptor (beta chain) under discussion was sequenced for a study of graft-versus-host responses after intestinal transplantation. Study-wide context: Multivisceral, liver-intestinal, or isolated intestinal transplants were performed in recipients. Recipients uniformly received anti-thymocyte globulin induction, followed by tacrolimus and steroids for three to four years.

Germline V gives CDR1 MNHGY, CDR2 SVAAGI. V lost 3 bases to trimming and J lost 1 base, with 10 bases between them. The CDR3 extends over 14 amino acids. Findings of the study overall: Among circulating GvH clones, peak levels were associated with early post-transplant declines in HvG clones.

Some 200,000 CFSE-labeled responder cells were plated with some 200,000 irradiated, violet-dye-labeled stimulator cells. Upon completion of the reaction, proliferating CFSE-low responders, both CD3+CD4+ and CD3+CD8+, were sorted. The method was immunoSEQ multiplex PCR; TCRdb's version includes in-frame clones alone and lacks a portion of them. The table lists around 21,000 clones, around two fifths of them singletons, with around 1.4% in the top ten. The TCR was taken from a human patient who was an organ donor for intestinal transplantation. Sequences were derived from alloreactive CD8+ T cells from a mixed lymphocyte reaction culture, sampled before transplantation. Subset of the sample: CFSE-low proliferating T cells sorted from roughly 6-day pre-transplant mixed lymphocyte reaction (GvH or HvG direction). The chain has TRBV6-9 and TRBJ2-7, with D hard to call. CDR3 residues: CASSYGSTSYEQYF. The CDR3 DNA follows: TGTGCCAGCAGTTACGGCTCGACATCCTACGAGCAGTACTTC.